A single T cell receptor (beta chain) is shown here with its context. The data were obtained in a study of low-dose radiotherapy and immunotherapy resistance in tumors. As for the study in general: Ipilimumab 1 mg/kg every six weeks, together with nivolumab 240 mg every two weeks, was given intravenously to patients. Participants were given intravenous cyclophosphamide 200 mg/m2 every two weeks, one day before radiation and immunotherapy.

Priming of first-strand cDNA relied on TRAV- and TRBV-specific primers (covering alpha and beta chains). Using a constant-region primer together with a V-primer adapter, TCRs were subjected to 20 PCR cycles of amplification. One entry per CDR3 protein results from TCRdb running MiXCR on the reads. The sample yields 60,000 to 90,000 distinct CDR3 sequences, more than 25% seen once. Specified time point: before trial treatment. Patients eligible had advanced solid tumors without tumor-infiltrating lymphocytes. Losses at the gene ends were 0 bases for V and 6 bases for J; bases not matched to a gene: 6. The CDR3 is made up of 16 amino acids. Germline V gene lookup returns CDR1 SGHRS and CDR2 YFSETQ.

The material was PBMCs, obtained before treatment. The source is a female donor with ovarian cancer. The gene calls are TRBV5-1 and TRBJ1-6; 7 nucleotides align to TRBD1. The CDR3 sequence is CASSLETGASNSPLHF. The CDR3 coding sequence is TGCGCCAGCAGCTTGGAAACAGGGGCATCTAATTCACCCCTCCACTTT.